Shown below are 24 T cell receptor beta chains from a single sample sequenced in a study of T cells after yellow fever vaccination. A single record per CDR3 protein comes from TCRdb applying MiXCR to the 5' RACE reads. The data contain around 500,000 distinct CDR3 sequences, 21% of them singletons. The specimen was PBMCs, collected around 3 weeks after the first yellow fever vaccination. All receptors come from a man between 18 and 35 years old who received the YFV17D yellow fever vaccine.

This clonotype occurred many times. The CDR3 sequence is CAWSIQRPYEQYF. The CDR3 DNA follows: TGTGCCTGGAGTATACAGCGCCCCTACGAGCAGTACTTC. This rearrangement joins TRBV30 to TRBJ2-7, with no clear D. The V gene's germline CDR1 is GTSNPN and CDR2 SVGIG (reference sequence). The V gene lost 2 bases and the J gene lost 2 bases, with 10 bases spanning the gap. The CDR3 runs to 13 residues.

This clonotype has just a few counts. V usage is TRBV7-9 and J usage is TRBJ1-2; TRBD1 might be the D (6 bases). The CDR3 sequence is 13 residues long. The V gene's germline CDR1 is SEHNR and CDR2 FQNEAQ (reference sequence). V shed 5 bases and J shed 7 bases, with 14 bases lying between them. The CDR3, as DNA: TGTGCCAGCAGCAAAGACAGGTACTCTGGCTACACCTTC. Translating it yields CASSKDRYSGYTF.

In its sample, this clonotype was seen a few times. The V gene is TRBV11-3, the J gene TRBJ2-1; D perhaps matches TRBD2 (6 bases). With 5 bases removed from V and 4 bases from J, the gap between germline ends came to 21 bases. CDR3 size: 17 residues. Germline lookup yields CDR1 SGHNT and CDR2 YENEEA. CDR3 coding DNA: TGTGCCAGCAGCCTCGACTCACACGGGACTCGATACAATGAGCAGTTCTTC. Residues: CASSLDSHGTRYNEQFF.

This clonotype was found a few times. This sequence joins TRBV18 and TRBJ1-5, with TRBD1 matching 10 bases. Germline V gene sequence: CDR1 KGHSH, CDR2 LQKENI. Trimming removed 3 bases from V and 5 bases from J; junction bases left unmatched: 4. There are 15 residues in the CDR3. The DNA of the CDR3 is TGTGCCAGCTCACCGATCGGGACAGGGGATCAGCCCCAGCATTTT. Its protein product is CASSPIGTGDQPQHF. Drawing the rest from reference TRBV18 and TRBJ1-5, the complete variable domain is NAGVMQNPRHLVRRRGQEARLRCSPMKGHSHVYWYRQLPEEGLKFMVYLQKENIIDESGMPKERFSAEFPKEGPSILRIQQVVRGDSAAYFCASSPIGTGDQPQHFGDGTRLSIL.

This clonotype appeared a single time. The chain joins TRBV18 to TRBJ2-5, with 9 positions matching TRBD1. V gave up 5 bases and J gave up 2 bases; unmatched junction bases: 9. The length of the CDR3 is 16 residues. The germline V gene has CDR1 KGHSH and CDR2 LQKENI. CDR3 sequence (DNA): TGTGCCAGCTCATCGGGACAGGGAAGTTCTCAAGAGACCCAGTACTTC. Protein sequence: CASSSGQGSSQETQYF.

V usage is TRBV28 and J usage is TRBJ2-7; no firm D call. Between the trimmed V and J ends, which lost 5 bases and 2 bases, there was a span of 16 bases. CDR1 and CDR2 (germline): MDHEN, SYDVKM. The CDR3 runs to 15 residues. The CDR3 coding sequence is TGTGCCAGCAGTGATAACAGCGCTTTCACCTACGAGCAGTACGTC. This encodes CASSDNSAFTYEQYV.

The rearrangement joins TRBV7-9 to TRBJ1-1, with a weak D call TRBD1 (5 bases). The CDR3 has 14 amino acids. V dropped 1 base and J dropped 4 bases, with 10 bases sitting between them. The V gene's germline CDR1 is SEHNR and CDR2 FQNEAQ (reference sequence). CDR3 residues: CASSLENRPTEAFF. The DNA of the CDR3 is TGTGCCAGCAGCTTAGAAAACAGGCCCACTGAAGCTTTCTTT.

This clonotype was seen only a few times. V usage is TRBV2 and J usage is TRBJ1-2; D possibly corresponds to TRBD1 (5 bases). Germline CDR1 and CDR2: SNHLY and FYNNEI. The CDR3 consists of 11 residues. Trimming took off 10 bases at V and 12 bases at J, with 18 bases between the two ends. CDR3 sequence reads: CATSYGGYDTF. CDR3 bases: TGTGCCACCTCATACGGGGGGTATGACACCTTC.

In its sample, this clonotype was seen a few times. The V call is TRBV27, the J call TRBJ2-7, with D uncertain. The CDR3 spans 15 residues. Germline values: CDR1 MNHEY, CDR2 SMNVEV (reference sequence). V was shortened by 0 bases and J by 0 bases, with 9 bases between the two germline ends. CDR3: CASSLSATYSYEQYF. The DNA for the CDR3 is TGTGCCAGCAGTTTATCGGCCACGTACTCCTACGAGCAGTACTTC.

This clonotype was seen once. This chain connects TRBV10-2 to TRBJ2-3; 12 bases align to TRBD2. From germline, CDR1 is WSHSY and CDR2 SAAADI. The V and J ends lost 5 bases and 5 bases, in that order; junction bases with no gene match: 5. The CDR3 has 15 residues. The CDR3 region has the DNA TGCGCCAGCAGTACTAGCGGGGGGACTATAGATACGCAGTATTTT. Translated, it gives CASSTSGGTIDTQYF.

This clonotype came up a few times. The J gene is TRBJ1-3, the V gene TRBV15, with D uncertain. V gave up 0 bases and J gave up 9 bases, with 9 bases separating them. Germline CDR1 LNHNV, CDR2 YYDKDF (reference sequence). This CDR3 contains 13 residues. The CDR3 sequence: CATSREPWRTIYF. The CDR3 DNA reads as TGTGCCACCAGCAGAGAGCCGTGGCGCACCATATATTTT.

The chain combines TRBV2 with TRBJ2-1; no firm D call. The germline gives CDR1 SNHLY, CDR2 FYNNEI. The CDR3 runs to 14 residues. V lost 6 bases, J lost 2 bases, and 11 bases lay in between. CDR3: CASRTGYTYNEQFF. The CDR3, as DNA: TGTGCCAGCAGGACGGGTTACACCTACAATGAGCAGTTCTTC. Filled out from reference TRBV2 and TRBJ2-1, the complete variable domain reads EPEVTQTPSHQVTQMGQEVILRCVPISNHLYFYWYRQILGQKVEFLVSFYNNEISEKSEIFDDQFSVERPDGSNFTLKIRSTKLEDSAMYFCASRTGYTYNEQFFGPGTRLTVL.

This chain links TRBV7-9 with TRBJ2-3; D gene unclear. Germline loops: CDR1 SEHNR, CDR2 FQNEAQ (reference sequence). The CDR3 loop spans 14 amino acids. Trimming stripped 4 bases from V and 4 bases from J, with 12 bases between. In DNA form, the CDR3 reads TGTGCCAGCAGCTCCCGCCTGACTCCAGATACGCAGTATTTT. It yields the protein CASSSRLTPDTQYF.

J is TRBJ1-1 and V is TRBV6-5, with unresolved D. This CDR3 has 13 amino acids. V lost 0 bases, J lost 0 bases, and 2 bases lay in between. The germline gives CDR1 MNHEY, CDR2 SVGAGI. CDR3 amino acids: CASSYSMNTEAFF. The CDR3 DNA follows: TGTGCCAGCAGTTACTCCATGAACACTGAAGCTTTCTTT.

The chain is built from TRBV20-1 and TRBJ1-2; D is perhaps TRBD1 (6 bases). CDR1 is DFQATT and CDR2 is SNEGSKA in the germline V gene (reference sequence). Trimming stripped 3 bases from V and 5 bases from J, with 16 bases between. The CDR3 extends over 14 amino acids. The CDR3 loop reads CSARDPGQGYGYTF. As DNA, the CDR3 is TGCAGTGCTAGGGACCCGGGGCAGGGGTATGGCTACACCTTC.

This clonotype was detected only a few times. The chain links TRBV7-6 to TRBJ2-3; 9 nucleotides line up with TRBD1. The germline V gene encodes CDR1 SGHVS and CDR2 FNYEAQ. The V and J ends lost 4 bases and 2 bases, in that order; junction bases with no gene match: 7. The CDR3 contains 16 residues. The CDR3 here is CASSSVDRGDTDTQYF. In DNA, the CDR3 is TGTGCCAGCAGCTCGGTGGACAGGGGAGACACAGATACGCAGTATTTT.

This rearrangement joins TRBV6-5 to TRBJ2-4, with D unclear. Germline CDR1 reads MNHEY; CDR2 reads SVGAGI. V gave up 0 bases and J gave up 11 bases, with 20 bases separating them. CDR3 length: 16 amino acids. CDR3 DNA: TGTGCCAGCAGTTACTCGAAAAGCTCGTCTCCCCAGTTTCAGTACTTC. As protein: CASSYSKSSSPQFQYF.

There are a few counts of this clonotype. The V and J genes are TRBV20-1 and TRBJ2-7; D remains unclear. The germline V gene has CDR1 DFQATT and CDR2 SNEGSKA (reference sequence). CDR3 size: 11 residues. V dropped 0 bases and J dropped 7 bases, with 7 bases sitting between them. CDR3 sequence: CSAREIGEQYF. DNA of the CDR3: TGCAGTGCTAGAGAGATCGGGGAGCAGTACTTC.

In its sample, this clonotype was seen a few times. This chain connects TRBV6-5 to TRBJ1-4; tentative D call: TRBD1 (6 bases). CDR3 length equals 18 residues. Deletions cut 2 bases from V and 4 bases from J, with 20 bases between. Germline values: CDR1 MNHEY, CDR2 SVGAGI. The CDR3 DNA sequence: TGTGCCAGCAGTTACCTCTCGGGGGCAGACTTTATTAATGAAAAACTGTTTTTT. Translated: CASSYLSGADFINEKLFF.

The chain links TRBV6-2 or TRBV6-3 to TRBJ2-1; D may be TRBD2 (6 bases). The CDR3 runs 15 residues. V dropped 10 bases and J dropped 4 bases, with 20 bases sitting between them. CDR1 and CDR2 from the germline V gene are MNHEY and SVGEGT. In DNA form, the CDR3 reads TGTGCCATCCGACTAGGACCTTACTATTACAATGAGCAGTTCTTC. It yields the protein CAIRLGPYYYNEQFF.

This clonotype was seen a few times. The V call is TRBV4-3, the J call TRBJ2-5; D possibly corresponds to TRBD2 (6 bases). The CDR3 has 14 amino acids. The ends were cut back, 4 bases at V and 13 bases at J, with 22 bases in the middle. The germline CDR1 and CDR2 sequences are LGHNA and YSLEER. CDR3 amino acids: CASSPEPKYGTLYF. The CDR3 DNA reads TGCGCCAGCAGCCCCGAGCCCAAATACGGGACTCTGTACTTC.

This clonotype was observed at least ten times. The chain employs TRBV10-3 and TRBJ1-5; no clear D gene. V gave up 8 bases and J gave up 0 bases, with 8 bases separating them. Germline V CDR1 and CDR2: ENHRY, SYGVKD. The CDR3 spans 13 residues. The CDR3 loop is CAIGQNSNQPQHF. In nucleotides, the CDR3 is TGTGCCATCGGGCAGAATAGCAATCAGCCCCAGCATTTT.

This clonotype showed up just a few times. The chain employs TRBV18 and TRBJ1-2, with TRBD1 as a possible D gene (6 bases). Germline V gene lookup returns CDR1 KGHSH and CDR2 LQKENI. The CDR3 is 13 residues long. V dropped 1 base and J dropped 8 bases, with 11 bases sitting between them. This chain's CDR3 is CASSPLGQSGYTF. DNA for the CDR3: TGTGCCAGCTCACCACTCGGACAGTCAGGCTACACCTTC.

The sample holds a few counts of this clonotype. The chain has TRBV29-1 and TRBJ1-4, with 8 bases matching TRBD1. This CDR3 is built from 13 residues. Germline values: CDR1 SQVTM, CDR2 ANQGSEA. V lost 3 bases to trimming and J lost 8 bases; unmatched junction nucleotides: 5. DNA of the CDR3: TGCAGCGTTGAGGACAGGGAGCGCGAAAAACTGTTTTTT. This sequence encodes CSVEDREREKLFF.